One sample yielded the 25 T cell receptor beta chains listed below, sequenced in a study of post-analysis software for immune sequencing data (dated by TCRdb to the mid-2010s). Their antigens remain unidentified. The library was prepared using PCR. The sequencer listed for this sample is Illumina HiSeq 2500. Unique molecular identifiers were incorporated into TCR beta cDNA libraries to reduce PCR and sequencing biases. TCRdb passed the public sequencing reads through fastp at Q25 and MiXCR, retaining productive beta sequences. Identical CDR3 protein sequences are pooled into one entry, listed with their most common genes and DNA. The sample table shows approximately 440,000 distinct CDR3 sequences, and under 55% are seen once. The ten largest clones capture 9% to 14% of the sample. Overall study outcomes, separate from this receptor: Patients showed significantly higher frequencies than controls for five TRBV segments, among them TRBV5-6, TRBV5-1 and TRBV20-1.

Input material: blood. These receptor sequences come from a girl aged 5-17 years with multiple sclerosis.

A word on this clonotype: This may come from a read error, since a much larger clone is one base off. The chain joins TRBV7-8 to TRBJ2-5; D remains unclear. V gave up 1 base and J gave up 11 bases, with 14 bases separating them. Germline CDR1 is SGHVS and CDR2 is FQNEAQ. The CDR3 is 13 residues long. The CDR3 loop is CASSLDPAYGQYF. In DNA form, the CDR3 reads TGTGCCAGCAGCTTAGATCCAGCCTACGGGCAGTACTTC.

This clonotype has just a few counts. This chain connects TRBV29-1 to TRBJ2-3, with D maybe TRBD2 (8 bases). Trimming shortened V by 7 bases and J by 5 bases, and 19 bases separated the two germline ends. CDR1 and CDR2 from the germline V gene are SQVTM and ANQGSEA. This CDR3 comprises 14 residues. CDR3 in amino acids: CSGSGTVGRDTQYF. The CDR3 DNA follows: TGCAGCGGTAGCGGGACAGTGGGTCGAGATACGCAGTATTTT.

In its sample, this clonotype was seen a few times. The chain joins TRBV7-9 to TRBJ2-1, with 7 nucleotides matching TRBD2. V shed 8 bases and J 8 bases; nucleotides not matched to a gene: 9. Germline V gene data show CDR1 as SEHNR and CDR2 as FQNEAQ (reference sequence). The CDR3 spans 13 residues. The CDR3 region is CASPLGLADEQFF. CDR3 in DNA: TGTGCCAGCCCCCTTGGGCTAGCGGATGAGCAGTTCTTC. Looking up the rest from reference TRBV7-9 and TRBJ2-1 gives the full variable domain: DTGVSQNPRHKITKRGQNVTFRCDPISEHNRLYWYRQTLGQGPEFLTYFQNEAQLEKSRLLSDRFSAERPKGSFSTLEIQRTEQGDSAMYLCASPLGLADEQFFGPGTRLTVL.

V gene TRBV28 combines with J gene TRBJ2-3; possible D gene TRBD2, 5 bases. This CDR3 region has 12 residues. The germline CDR1 and CDR2 sequences are MDHEN and SYDVKM. Deletions cut 2 bases from V and 8 bases from J, with 8 bases between. As DNA, the CDR3 is TGTGCCAGCAGTTTAAAAGAGGGTACGCAGTATTTT. This gives the protein CASSLKEGTQYF. The full variable domain, completed using reference TRBV28 and TRBJ2-3, is DVKVTQSSRYLVKRTGEKVFLECVQDMDHENMFWYRQDPGLGLRLIYFSYDVKMKEKGDIPEGYSVSREKKERFSLILESASTNQTSMYLCASSLKEGTQYFGPGTRLTVL.

The chain has TRBV29-1 and TRBJ2-7; D possibly corresponds to TRBD2 (7 bases). The germline V gene has CDR1 SQVTM and CDR2 ANQGSEA. The germline V and J ends were trimmed by 6 bases and 6 bases, with 12 bases remaining between them. This CDR3 contains 11 residues. The CDR3 loop is CSVTGGAEQYF. The CDR3 nucleotides read TGCAGCGTAACTGGGGGGGCCGAGCAGTACTTC.

A few counts support this clonotype. Sequence at one end of the junction differs from germline and may be a read error. The V gene is TRBV7-7, the J gene TRBJ2-1; D not certain. The CDR3 runs 15 residues. CDR1 is SSHAT and CDR2 is FNYEAQ in the germline V gene (reference sequence). The CDR3 loop reads CASSFGLELYNEQFF. The CDR3, as DNA: TGTGCTAGCAGCTTCGGCCTAGAGCTCTACAATGAGCAGTTCTTC.

The CDR3 DNA sequence: TGCGCCAGCAGCCGAACCCTAGCGGGAGGAACCAATGAGCAGTTCTTC. This encodes CASSRTLAGGTNEQFF. The chain links TRBV5-1 to TRBJ2-1; 11 bases map to TRBD2. V lost 4 bases, J lost 6 bases, and 9 bases stayed unmatched. CDR1 is SGHRS and CDR2 is YFSETQ in the germline V gene. The CDR3 is 16 amino acids. The whole variable domain, filled in from reference TRBV5-1 and TRBJ2-1, reads KAGVTQTPRYLIKTRGQQVTLSCSPISGHRSVSWYQQTPGQGLQFLFEYFSETQRNKGNFPGRFSGRQFSNSRSEMNVSTLELGDSALYLCASSRTLAGGTNEQFFGPGTRLTVL.

The chain couples TRBV10-3 to TRBJ2-1, with 7 bases matching TRBD1. The junction had 7 bases not matched to a gene; V was cut back by 4 bases and J by 4 bases. This CDR3 contains 15 residues. Germline V gene data show CDR1 as ENHRY and CDR2 as SYGVKD. CDR3 coding DNA: TGTGCCATCAGTGCGTTGACAGGGTTATACAATGAGCAGTTCTTC. Its protein is CAISALTGLYNEQFF.

The rearrangement joins TRBV27 to TRBJ2-5, with a weak D call TRBD1 (6 bases). The ends were cut back, 5 bases at V and 5 bases at J, with 18 bases in the middle. Germline-derived CDR1 and CDR2 are MNHEY and SMNVEV (reference sequence). The CDR3 is 15 amino acids. For the CDR3, the DNA is TGTGCCAGCAGTCCCGGGGCAGGGGTTCGCGAGACCCAGTACTTC. Amino acids: CASSPGAGVRETQYF.

The chain has TRBV15 and TRBJ2-1; TRBD2 agrees at 13 bases. The CDR3 is made up of 16 amino acids. V was pared by 5 bases and J by 8 bases, with 9 bases of the junction left unmatched. Germline CDR1 LNHNV, CDR2 YYDKDF (reference sequence). CDR3 coding DNA: TGTGCCACCAGCTCCCCCGGGACTAGCGGGACCCATGAGCAGTTCTTC. It codes for CATSSPGTSGTHEQFF.

J is TRBJ2-2 and V is TRBV25-1; D might be TRBD1 (5 bases). Looked up from germline, CDR1 is MGHDK and CDR2 is SYGVNS. Trimming shortened V by 2 bases and J by 0 bases, and 16 bases separated the two germline ends. The CDR3 consists of 18 residues. The CDR3 sequence: CASSEIAGWNSNTGELFF. DNA for the CDR3: TGTGCCAGCAGTGAAATTGCAGGGTGGAACTCGAACACCGGGGAGCTGTTTTTT.

Only a few counts were recorded for this clonotype. This rearrangement joins TRBV24-1 to TRBJ2-1; D is possibly TRBD2 (5 bases). V was clipped by 0 bases and J by 4 bases, with 12 bases between them. The germline V gene encodes CDR1 KGHDR and CDR2 SFDVKD. The CDR3 runs 16 residues. The CDR3 reads CATSDLAGVPYNEQFF. The CDR3 DNA is TGTGCCACCAGTGATTTGGCCGGGGTACCTTACAATGAGCAGTTCTTC.

CDR3: CASSLSGTGPYEQYF. CDR3 bases: TGTGCCAGCAGTTTGTCCGGGACAGGTCCCTACGAGCAGTACTTC. The J gene is TRBJ2-5, the V gene TRBV27; the match to TRBD1 covers 8 bases. The J call may be wrong; the DNA end is better matched by TRBJ2-7. The CDR3 spans 15 residues. Germline V CDR1 and CDR2: MNHEY, SMNVEV (reference sequence).

The chain carries TRBV10-3 and TRBJ2-3, with 7 bases identical to TRBD2. The V segment lost 3 bases and the J segment 0 bases; nucleotides outside the gene matches: 3. CDR3 length: 15 amino acids. Germline lookup yields CDR1 ENHRY and CDR2 SYGVKD. CDR3 residues: CAISDPSGSTDTQYF. The CDR3 nucleotides are TGTGCCATCAGTGACCCTAGCGGAAGCACAGATACGCAGTATTTT.

The V call is TRBV4-1, the J call TRBJ2-7, with D perhaps given as TRBD1 or TRBD2 (5 bases each). V was pared by 2 bases and J by 2 bases, with 13 bases between. From germline, CDR1 is MGHRA and CDR2 YSYEKL. The CDR3 is 15 residues long. The CDR3 protein is CASSQTGTRTYEQYF. CDR3 sequence (DNA): TGCGCCAGCAGCCAAACTGGGACGCGGACCTACGAGCAGTACTTC.

J is TRBJ2-1 and V is TRBV28, with D hard to call. This CDR3 has 11 residues. From germline, CDR1 is MDHEN and CDR2 SYDVKM. Deletions cut 10 bases from V and 5 bases from J, with 9 bases between. This CDR3 is CATFYHNEQFF. CDR3 DNA sequence: TGTGCCACCTTTTATCACAATGAGCAGTTCTTC.

This clonotype has a single count. The chain uses TRBV10-3 and TRBJ2-1; D is perhaps TRBD2 (5 bases). The CDR3 is made up of 16 amino acids. From germline, CDR1 is ENHRY and CDR2 SYGVKD. Trimming removed 3 bases from V and 4 bases from J, with 16 bases in between. CDR3 DNA: TGTGCCATCAGTGACCCCCGAGGGAATCAATACAATGAGCAGTTCTTC. It encodes CAISDPRGNQYNEQFF.

This clonotype was observed a few times. J is TRBJ2-1 and V is TRBV20-1; D is possibly TRBD1 or TRBD2 (5 bases each). Germline-derived CDR1 and CDR2 are DFQATT and SNEGSKA (reference sequence). Trimming removed 5 bases at V and 8 bases at J, with 19 bases between. The CDR3 is 14 amino acids. The CDR3 sequence is CSAPPNGARYEQFF. In DNA form, the CDR3 reads TGCAGTGCTCCCCCCAACGGGGCAAGGTATGAGCAGTTCTTC.

This clonotype was picked up a small number of times. V and J are TRBV18 and TRBJ1-1; the D gene is possibly TRBD1 (5 bases). V was pared by 3 bases and J by 1 base, with 12 bases between. The CDR3 loop spans 15 amino acids. CDR1 is KGHSH, CDR2 LQKENI, per germline. CDR3 residues: CASSPERQRNTEAFF. CDR3 DNA sequence: TGTGCCAGCTCACCTGAGCGACAGCGGAACACTGAAGCTTTCTTT.

This clonotype appeared a few times. The chain has TRBV29-1 and TRBJ1-1, with 12 bases lining up with TRBD1. The CDR3 totals 15 residues. The germline CDR1 and CDR2 sequences are SQVTM and ANQGSEA. The junction had 9 bases not matched to a gene; V was cut back by 6 bases and J by 4 bases. The chain's CDR3 is CSVDPGQGASTEAFF. In DNA, the CDR3 is TGCAGCGTCGACCCGGGACAGGGGGCGAGCACTGAAGCTTTCTTT.

This clonotype has only a few counts. The V and J genes are TRBV13 and TRBJ2-7; the match to TRBD1 covers 8 bases. Germline assignment: CDR1 PRHDT and CDR2 FYEKMQ (reference sequence). CDR3 size: 14 residues. Losses at the gene ends were 3 bases for V and 2 bases for J; bases not matched to a gene: 3. CDR3 region: CASSFEQGAYEQYF. The CDR3 nucleotides are TGTGCCAGCAGCTTTGAACAGGGGGCCTACGAGCAGTACTTC.

This clonotype showed up just a few times. The chain is built from TRBV20-1 and TRBJ2-7; tentative D call: TRBD2 (6 bases). The CDR3 extends over 14 amino acids. Germline V gene data show CDR1 as DFQATT and CDR2 as SNEGSKA (reference sequence). The V end was cut by 0 bases, the J end by 4 bases, with 13 bases between. The chain's CDR3 is CSARDDGGIYEQYF. DNA for the CDR3: TGCAGTGCTAGAGACGATGGGGGGATTTACGAGCAGTACTTC.

The CDR3 DNA reads TGTGCCAGCAGCCTTCAGGGGAAGGGGGAAAAACTGTTTTTT. This codes for CASSLQGKGEKLFF. The rearrangement joins TRBV11-2 to TRBJ1-4; D is possibly TRBD1 (6 bases). V was pared by 5 bases and J by 8 bases, with 15 bases between. Germline CDR1 is SGHAT and CDR2 is FQNNGV. The CDR3 is 14 amino acids.

The CDR3 is CASSLVRLPSETQYF. CDR3 sequence (DNA): TGTGCCAGCAGCTTAGTGAGGCTACCCAGTGAGACCCAGTACTTC. The chain uses TRBV7-2 and TRBJ2-5; no definite D call. V dropped 1 base and J dropped 5 bases, with 14 bases sitting between them. This CDR3 contains 15 residues. The germline V gene encodes CDR1 SGHTA and CDR2 FQGNSA.

CDR3 region: CSAREGQGYYEQYF. CDR3 nucleotide sequence: TGCAGTGCTAGAGAGGGACAAGGATACTACGAGCAGTACTTC. The V gene is TRBV20-1, the J gene TRBJ2-7; weak D call: TRBD1 (6 bases). This CDR3 region has 14 residues. Germline V CDR1 and CDR2: DFQATT, SNEGSKA (reference sequence). V gave up 0 bases and J gave up 3 bases, with 12 bases separating them.